These 26 T cell receptor beta chains came from one sample sequenced in a study of tissue T cells after allogeneic stem cell transplantation. Assay: immunoSEQ multiplex PCR; the TCRdb copy retains only in-frame clones and omits some. The sample holds 28,000 or so clones, about 89% seen once. The starting material was blood, obtained before transplantation. These receptors all come from a male donor older than 55 who later had graft-versus-host disease after an allogeneic stem cell transplant.

The CDR3 DNA sequence: TGTGCCAGCAGTCCCGTACCCGAGGACGGAGTCCTACAATCCCATGTC. Its translation: CASSPVPEDGVLQSHV. This chain joins TRBV3-1 (or the pseudogene TRBV3-2) and TRBJ2-7; D unclear. The CDR3 runs to 16 residues. The germline gives CDR1 LGHDT, CDR2 YNNKEL (reference sequence).

V gene TRBV7-3 combines with J gene TRBJ2-1, with 13 positions matching TRBD2. Trimming removed 5 bases from V and 9 bases from J; junction bases left unmatched: 4. The CDR3 has 14 amino acids. Germline lookup yields CDR1 SGHTA and CDR2 FQGTGA. The CDR3 nucleotides are TGTGCCAGCAGCGCAGGACTAGCGGGAGCTGAGCAGTTCTTC. It specifies CASSAGLAGAEQFF.

The CDR3 sequence is CASSKWDRLSKGDYGYTF. CDR3 nucleotides: TGTGCCAGTAGTAAATGGGACAGGCTCTCCAAGGGAGACTATGGCTACACCTTC. This chain uses TRBV19 with TRBJ1-2; TRBD1 matches at 8 bases. Germline lookup yields CDR1 LNHDA and CDR2 SQIVND (reference sequence). Trimming at V came to 4 bases and at J to 3 bases, leaving 16 bases not matched to a gene. The CDR3 is made up of 18 amino acids.

The chain joins TRBV18 to TRBJ2-1; D not certain. The V end was cut by 2 bases, the J end by 3 bases, with 2 bases between. The V gene's germline CDR1 is KGHSH and CDR2 LQKENI. The CDR3 loop spans 12 amino acids. The CDR3 nucleotides are TGTGCCAGCTCACCAGACTACAATGAGCAGTTCTTC. As protein: CASSPDYNEQFF.

CDR3 amino acids: CASIPGQLEAGELFF. For the CDR3, the DNA is TGTGCCAGTATCCCGGGACAGCTTGAAGCCGGGGAGCTGTTTTTT. This chain uses TRBV19 with TRBJ2-2, with 7 bases lining up with TRBD1. The CDR3 is made up of 15 amino acids. J gave up 6 bases and V 7 bases, and 11 bases lay outside the gene matches. Germline V gene lookup returns CDR1 LNHDA and CDR2 SQIVND (reference sequence). The full variable domain, completed using reference TRBV19 and TRBJ2-2, is DGGITQSPKYLFRKEGQNVTLSCEQNLNHDAMYWYRQDPGQGLRLIYYSQIVNDFQKGDIAEGYSVSREKKESFPLTVTSAQKNPTAFYLCASIPGQLEAGELFFGEGSRLTVL.

Here the CDR3 reads CASSPPGLAVYNEQFF. The DNA for the CDR3 is TGTGCCAGCAGTCCCCCGGGACTAGCGGTATACAATGAGCAGTTCTTC. The chain joins TRBV6-6 to TRBJ2-1; 11 nucleotides align to TRBD2. This CDR3 comprises 16 residues. V lost 5 bases, J lost 4 bases, and 7 bases stayed unmatched. Germline loops: CDR1 MNHNY, CDR2 SVGAGI (reference sequence).

The chain links TRBV7-6 to TRBJ1-6, with TRBD1 identical over 8 bases. This CDR3 spans 15 amino acids. Germline V gene data show CDR1 as SGHVS and CDR2 as FNYEAQ. The V segment lost 5 bases and the J segment 7 bases; nucleotides outside the gene matches: 7. The CDR3 spells CASSQGAVNNSPLHF. As DNA, the CDR3 is TGTGCCAGCAGCCAGGGGGCGGTGAACAATTCACCCCTCCACTTT.

The V gene is TRBV18, the J gene TRBJ1-2; D unresolved. The germline V gene encodes CDR1 KGHSH and CDR2 LQKENI. The CDR3 extends over 16 amino acids. V shed 2 bases and J shed 0 bases, with 13 bases lying between them. The chain's CDR3 is CASSPGMEAPNYGYTF. The CDR3 region has the DNA TGTGCCAGCTCACCAGGTATGGAAGCACCTAACTATGGCTACACCTTC.

The genes are TRBV6-2 or TRBV6-3 and TRBJ2-1; unclear D gene. The CDR3 loop spans 16 amino acids. Germline lookup yields CDR1 MNHEY and CDR2 SVGEGT. V lost 2 bases, J lost 0 bases, and 11 bases lay in between. CDR3 DNA sequence: TGTGCCAGCAGTTACGGGGTCGGTAGCTCCTACAATGAGCAGTTCTTC. Its protein product is CASSYGVGSSYNEQFF.

The chain combines TRBV7-9 with TRBJ1-6, with D possibly matching TRBD1 (6 bases). V lost 3 bases, J lost 8 bases, and 17 bases lay in between. From germline, CDR1 is SEHNR and CDR2 FQNEAQ (reference sequence). This CDR3 region has 16 residues. CDR3 loop: CASSFSQGGNYSPLHF. The CDR3 nucleotides are TGTGCCAGCAGCTTTTCACAGGGTGGGAATTATTCACCCCTCCACTTT.

V usage is TRBV6-1 and J usage is TRBJ2-7; no firm D call. CDR1 and CDR2 from the germline V gene are MNHNS and SASEGT. V was clipped by 1 base and J by 4 bases, with 8 bases between them. This CDR3 is 13 amino acids long. The CDR3 DNA is TGTGCCAGCAGTGAAGGCCTGAATTACGAGCAGTACTTC. Its protein is CASSEGLNYEQYF.

This chain connects TRBV15 to TRBJ2-5; tentatively, D is TRBD1 (5 bases). CDR3 length: 16 amino acids. Germline lookup yields CDR1 LNHNV and CDR2 YYDKDF (reference sequence). Trimming cost V 0 bases and J 2 bases, with 13 bases left between them. The CDR3 DNA follows: TGTGCCACCAGCAGAGATAGTGGACGGACACAAGAGACCCAGTACTTC. This translates into CATSRDSGRTQETQYF.

The chain uses TRBV18 and TRBJ1-1; perhaps TRBD1 as D (5 bases). Germline V gene data show CDR1 as KGHSH and CDR2 as LQKENI. The CDR3 spans 14 residues. Trimming cost V 3 bases and J 4 bases, with 12 bases left between them. The CDR3 DNA is TGTGCCAGCTCACCCTCAACAGGATCCACTGAAGCTTTCTTT. Residues: CASSPSTGSTEAFF.

The chain uses TRBV29-1 and TRBJ2-7; 7 bases are a match to TRBD1. Germline V CDR1 and CDR2: SQVTM, ANQGSEA. The CDR3 extends over 14 amino acids. J was trimmed by 6 bases and V by 2 bases; bases with no gene match: 10. In DNA form, the CDR3 reads TGCAGCGTTGAATGGGGCAGGGGGAACTCCGAGCAGTACTTC. Encoded protein: CSVEWGRGNSEQYF.

J is TRBJ2-2 and V is TRBV3-1 (or the pseudogene TRBV3-2); the D call may be TRBD1 or TRBD2 (5 bases each). Germline V lookup: CDR1 LGHDT, CDR2 YNNKEL (reference sequence). V gave up 3 bases and J gave up 3 bases, with 8 bases separating them. The CDR3 has 14 residues. DNA for the CDR3: TGTGCCAGCAGCCAGGGGCGGGACACCGGGGAGCTGTTTTTT. Amino acids: CASSQGRDTGELFF.

V usage is TRBV4-1 and J usage is TRBJ1-4; the D gene is possibly TRBD1 (5 bases). The CDR3 loop spans 15 amino acids. Trimming took 4 bases from V and 8 from J, leaving 17 bases between them. Germline lookup yields CDR1 MGHRA and CDR2 YSYEKL. As DNA, the CDR3 is TGCGCCAGCAGCCGGGAGGGGACCGAACGGGAAAAACTGTTTTTT. This encodes CASSREGTEREKLFF.

In this sample, this clone turned up once. V is TRBV12-3 or TRBV12-4 and J is TRBJ1-2; D gene unclear. The CDR3 contains 12 residues. The V end lost 6 bases, the J end lost 5 bases, and 10 bases lay between the germline ends. In DNA form, the CDR3 reads TGTGCCAGCAGCCCCGGACGGTATGGCTACACCTTC. Its translation is CASSPGRYGYTF.

J is TRBJ2-1 and V is TRBV4-2; 12 bases agree with TRBD2. The length of the CDR3 is 15 residues. Germline trimming cut 4 bases from V and 10 bases from J; bases unmatched to any gene: 8. Germline CDR1 LGHNA, CDR2 YNFKEQ. The CDR3 loop reads CASSRGTSGLGEQFF. CDR3 nucleotides: TGTGCCAGCAGCCGCGGGACTAGCGGGTTGGGGGAGCAGTTCTTC.

The rearrangement links TRBV5-1 to TRBJ1-6; no clear D. Trimming left V 3 bases short and J 6 bases short, with 13 bases between. Per germline, CDR1 SGHRS and CDR2 YFSETQ. The CDR3 contains 15 residues. For the CDR3, the DNA is TGCGCCAGCAGCTCCGGCCCCACTATTAATTCACCCCTCCACTTT. Residues: CASSSGPTINSPLHF.

This sequence joins TRBV5-4 and TRBJ2-5; 7 bases fit TRBD1. Germline assignment: CDR1 SGHNT and CDR2 YYREEE (reference sequence). With 0 bases clipped from V and 5 bases from J, the junction kept 1 base outside the gene matches. The CDR3 length is 13 residues. The CDR3 reads CASSLEQGETQYF. DNA of the CDR3: TGTGCCAGCAGCTTGGAACAGGGGGAGACCCAGTACTTC.

J is TRBJ1-4 and V is TRBV30; TRBD1 aligns across 11 bases. Germline V gives CDR1 GTSNPN, CDR2 SVGIG (reference sequence). CDR3 size: 15 residues. The trim removed 2 bases at V and 8 bases at J, leaving 7 bases unmatched. CDR3 nucleotide sequence: TGTGCCTGGAGTAGTGGCGGGACAGGGGGGGAAAAACTGTTTTTT. Translation gives CAWSSGGTGGEKLFF. Together with reference TRBV30 and TRBJ1-4, the CDR3 gives the full variable domain: SQTIHQWPATLVQPVGSPLSLECTVEGTSNPNLYWYRQAAGRGLQLLFYSVGIGQISSEVPQNLSASRPQDRQFILSSKKLLLSDSGFYLCAWSSGGTGGEKLFFGSGTQLSVL.

This sequence joins TRBV24-1 and TRBJ2-1, with a possible D match to TRBD1 (5 bases). Germline values: CDR1 KGHDR, CDR2 SFDVKD. CDR3 length: 13 amino acids. Between the trimmed V and J ends, which lost 9 bases and 8 bases, there was a span of 16 bases. Here the CDR3 DNA reads TGTGCCACCCAAGGGGATGGCGTCGATGAGCAGTTCTTC. This gives the protein CATQGDGVDEQFF.

The sample holds a few counts of this clone. V usage is TRBV5-1 and J usage is TRBJ2-2, with 7 bases identical to TRBD1. Germline V CDR1 and CDR2: SGHRS, YFSETQ. The trim removed 3 bases at V and 2 bases at J, leaving 4 bases unmatched. The CDR3 runs to 15 residues. The CDR3 spells CASSSGQLNTGELFF. For the CDR3, the DNA is TGCGCCAGCAGCTCGGGACAGCTAAACACCGGGGAGCTGTTTTTT.

The CDR3 bases are TGTGCCAGCAGCTCTAAGACAGGGCCCACAGAGACCCAGTACTTC. Translation gives CASSSKTGPTETQYF. The chain is built from TRBV5-4 and TRBJ2-5, with 7 bases fitting TRBD1. After removal of 3 bases from V and 4 bases from J, the junction contained 9 bases not matched to a gene. The CDR3 has 15 amino acids. CDR1 and CDR2 (germline): SGHNT, YYREEE (reference sequence). Filled out from reference TRBV5-4 and TRBJ2-5, the complete variable domain reads ETGVTQSPTHLIKTRGQQVTLRCSSQSGHNTVSWYQQALGQGPQFIFQYYREEENGRGNFPPRFSGLQFPNYSSELNVNALELDDSALYLCASSSKTGPTETQYFGPGTRLLVL.

The gene calls are TRBV5-1 and TRBJ2-5; D is undetermined. CDR3 size: 14 residues. V dropped 0 bases and J dropped 2 bases, with 8 bases sitting between them. CDR1 and CDR2 from the germline V gene are SGHRS and YFSETQ. This CDR3 is CASSLGQLQETQYF. The CDR3 DNA follows: TGCGCCAGCAGCTTGGGGCAGCTACAAGAGACCCAGTACTTC. The full variable domain, completed using reference TRBV5-1 and TRBJ2-5, is KAGVTQTPRYLIKTRGQQVTLSCSPISGHRSVSWYQQTPGQGLQFLFEYFSETQRNKGNFPGRFSGRQFSNSRSEMNVSTLELGDSALYLCASSLGQLQETQYFGPGTRLLVL.

The chain carries TRBV2 and TRBJ2-1; D not certain. Per germline, CDR1 SNHLY and CDR2 FYNNEI. Trimming removed 5 bases from V and 15 bases from J, with 14 bases in between. This CDR3 is 11 amino acids long. The CDR3 DNA is TGTGCCAGCAGTATTAGTGATAGTCGGTTCTTC. Amino acid sequence: CASSISDSRFF.